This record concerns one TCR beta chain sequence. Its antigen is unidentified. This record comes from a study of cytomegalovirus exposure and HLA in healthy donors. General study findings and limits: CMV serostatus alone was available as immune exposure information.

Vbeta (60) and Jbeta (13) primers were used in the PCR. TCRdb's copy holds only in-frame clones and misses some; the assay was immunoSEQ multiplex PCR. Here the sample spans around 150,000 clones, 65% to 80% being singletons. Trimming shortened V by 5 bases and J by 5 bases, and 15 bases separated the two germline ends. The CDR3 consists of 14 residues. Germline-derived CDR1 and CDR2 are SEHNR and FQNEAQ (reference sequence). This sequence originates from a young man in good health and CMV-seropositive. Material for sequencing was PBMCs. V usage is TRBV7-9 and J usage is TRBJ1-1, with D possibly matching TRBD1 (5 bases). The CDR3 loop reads CASSQTARGTEAFF. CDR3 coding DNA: TGTGCCAGCAGCCAGACAGCCCGGGGGACTGAAGCTTTCTTT.